These 30 T cell receptor beta chains were all obtained from the same sample, sequenced in a study of low-dose radiotherapy and immunotherapy resistance in tumors (dated by TCRdb to 2021 to 2024). First-strand cDNA was synthesized using Superscript III and a set of TRAV- and TRBV-specific primers, so that both TCRalpha and TCRbeta chains were covered. TCRs were amplified with Phusion for 15 to 20 PCR cycles using a constant-region primer together with the adapter attached to the V primers. TCRdb trimmed the raw reads at Q25, called clones with MiXCR and kept productive beta chains. Each entry is one CDR3 protein sequence, shown with its most common DNA and genes. The sample table records 12,000 to 15,000 distinct CDR3 sequences; approximately 70% of these occur just once. The ten biggest clones cover 4.5% to 6% of the sample. Source of these receptors: a human donor with advanced metastatic prostate, ovarian, gallbladder or colorectal cancer (not recorded which). This table probably holds off-target reads from a library built for another chain.

This clonotype showed up just a few times. The V gene is TRBV6-5, the J gene TRBJ2-2; 10 positions match TRBD2. Germline V gene lookup returns CDR1 MNHEY and CDR2 SVGAGI. The CDR3 is 15 residues long. The ends lost 5 bases at V and 6 bases at J; junction bases unmatched: 6. DNA for the CDR3: TGTGCCAGCAGTGAAACCAGCGGGGGGGCCGGGGAGCTGTTTTTT. Its protein is CASSETSGGAGELFF.

This clonotype showed up just a few times. This CDR3 is CASSEEGGQPQHF. CDR3 nucleotide sequence: TGTGCCAGCAGTGAAGAGGGAGGTCAGCCCCAGCATTTT. This chain joins TRBV6-1 and TRBJ1-5; D gene uncertain. This CDR3 is built from 13 residues. Germline-derived CDR1 and CDR2 are MNHNS and SASEGT. The V and J ends lost 1 base and 6 bases respectively, with 7 bases between them.

This chain joins TRBV12-3 or TRBV12-4 and TRBJ2-3; D ambiguous. The CDR3 is made up of 16 amino acids. V was pared by 3 bases and J by 4 bases, with 17 bases between. For the CDR3, the DNA is TGTGCCAGCAGTTTGTTGCATTCACCCCCACCAGATACGCAGTATTTT. It is translated as CASSLLHSPPPDTQYF.

A remark on this clonotype: The junction and the germline gene differ at one end; a read error may be behind it. This sequence joins TRBV7-6 and TRBJ1-1; the D is unclear. The CDR3 contains 13 residues. Germline-derived CDR1 and CDR2 are SGHVS and FNYEAQ. The CDR3 reads CASSLDVNTEAFF. The CDR3 DNA sequence: TGTGCTAGCAGCTTAGATGTGAACACTGAAGCTTTCTTT.

For this clonotype: One junction end does not reproduce the germline sequence, and a read error may be involved. CDR3 sequence (DNA): TGTGCCAGCAGCCGTCTAGCGGGGGGGACCTACGAGCAGTACTTC. This gives the protein CASSRLAGGTYEQYF. V is TRBV5-1 and J is TRBJ2-7, with 12 positions matching TRBD2. Germline assignment: CDR1 SGHRS and CDR2 YFSETQ. CDR3 length: 15 residues.

The chain links TRBV29-1 to TRBJ2-1; the D is unclear. CDR3 size: 12 residues. The ends were cut back, 4 bases at V and 6 bases at J, with 10 bases in the middle. Germline-derived CDR1 and CDR2 are SQVTM and ANQGSEA. The CDR3 sequence: CSVGQNSNEQFF. CDR3 bases: TGCAGCGTTGGCCAGAACAGCAATGAGCAGTTCTTC.

The chain couples TRBV3-1 to TRBJ2-1, with 8 nucleotides matching TRBD1. The germline V gene has CDR1 LGHDT and CDR2 YNNKEL (reference sequence). The CDR3 extends over 16 amino acids. V lost 4 bases and J lost 5; bases outside the gene matches: 10. The CDR3 region is CASSPRTGKSNNEQFF. The DNA for the CDR3 is TGTGCCAGCAGCCCCCGGACAGGGAAGAGTAACAATGAGCAGTTCTTC.

The genes are TRBV6-2 or TRBV6-3 and TRBJ2-5; unclear D gene. CDR1 is MNHEY, CDR2 SVGEGT, per germline. The CDR3 totals 10 residues. The V gene lost 7 bases and the J gene lost 2 bases, with 2 bases spanning the gap. CDR3 coding DNA: TGTGCCAGCACGCAAGAGACCCAGTACTTC. Amino acids: CASTQETQYF.

The J gene is TRBJ2-2, the V gene TRBV29-1; D not resolved. The CDR3 loop spans 14 amino acids. Trimming cost V 5 bases and J 0 bases, with 10 bases left between them. Germline V gene sequence: CDR1 SQVTM, CDR2 ANQGSEA. This CDR3 reads CSVSQAANTGELFF. The CDR3 DNA is TGCAGCGTTTCGCAGGCCGCGAACACCGGGGAGCTGTTTTTT.

The V gene is TRBV12-5, the J gene TRBJ2-3, with D uncertain. This CDR3 is 12 amino acids long. Trimming cost V 4 bases and J 11 bases, with 13 bases left between them. The germline V gene encodes CDR1 LGHNT and CDR2 FRNRAP. CDR3 in amino acids: CASGSDGLWQYF. CDR3 DNA: TGTGCTAGTGGTTCCGACGGGCTTTGGCAGTATTTT.

V is TRBV20-1 and J is TRBJ1-6, with D possibly matching TRBD1 (6 bases). Trimming removed 5 bases from V and 6 bases from J, with 14 bases in between. The CDR3 has 14 residues. CDR1 and CDR2 from the germline V gene are DFQATT and SNEGSKA (reference sequence). The CDR3 region is CSAPKGGSNSPLHF. CDR3 in DNA: TGCAGTGCTCCCAAAGGGGGGAGTAATTCACCCCTCCACTTT.

The chain combines TRBV29-1 with TRBJ2-1; D remains unclear. V lost 4 bases, J lost 0 bases, and 10 bases lay in between. This CDR3 has 14 residues. Germline CDR1 reads SQVTM; CDR2 reads ANQGSEA. CDR3: CSVGTASSYNEQFF. The CDR3 DNA follows: TGCAGCGTTGGAACAGCTAGCTCCTACAATGAGCAGTTCTTC.

This clonotype was seen a handful of times. This sequence joins TRBV5-4 and TRBJ1-6; 12 positions match TRBD1. The CDR3 contains 16 residues. J was trimmed by 8 bases and V by 4 bases; bases with no gene match: 7. Germline values: CDR1 SGHNT, CDR2 YYREEE (reference sequence). CDR3 DNA sequence: TGTGCCAGCAGCCGCCGGGACAGGGGGCCGGATTCACCCCTCCACTTT. Translation: CASSRRDRGPDSPLHF. The variable domain in full, with the rest retrieved from reference TRBV5-4 and TRBJ1-6, is ETGVTQSPTHLIKTRGQQVTLRCSSQSGHNTVSWYQQALGQGPQFIFQYYREEENGRGNFPPRFSGLQFPNYSSELNVNALELDDSALYLCASSRRDRGPDSPLHFGNGTRLTVT.

The J gene is TRBJ2-1, the V gene TRBV5-1, with 10 bases lining up with TRBD1. This CDR3 comprises 15 residues. The V segment lost 4 bases and the J segment 7 bases; nucleotides outside the gene matches: 8. Looked up from germline, CDR1 is SGHRS and CDR2 is YFSETQ. In nucleotides, the CDR3 is TGCGCCAGCAGCACCATGACAGGGGGCGGGAATGAGCAGTTCTTC. It yields the protein CASSTMTGGGNEQFF.

The V and J genes are TRBV7-9 and TRBJ2-2; TRBD1 matches 9 bases. This CDR3 comprises 15 residues. Losses at the gene ends were 5 bases for V and 6 bases for J; bases not matched to a gene: 7. Germline V CDR1 and CDR2: SEHNR, FQNEAQ (reference sequence). The DNA for the CDR3 is TGTGCCAGCAGCCTAGGACAGGGGAGTGCCGGGGAGCTGTTTTTT. Amino acids: CASSLGQGSAGELFF.

The rearrangement joins TRBV7-9 to TRBJ2-1, with TRBD1 matching 8 bases. The CDR3 is 12 residues long. Trimming cost V 11 bases and J 6 bases; bases outside gene matches: 6. The germline V gene encodes CDR1 SEHNR and CDR2 FQNEAQ (reference sequence). The CDR3 sequence is CACGTGPNEQFF. The CDR3 bases are TGTGCCTGTGGGACAGGTCCCAATGAGCAGTTCTTC.

V is TRBV4-1 and J is TRBJ1-2; no definite D call. Per the germline V gene, CDR1 is MGHRA and CDR2 is YSYEKL. The CDR3 length is 14 residues. Trimming took off 1 base at V and 5 bases at J, with 11 bases between the two ends. CDR3 nucleotide sequence: TGCGCCAGCAGCCAAGCTGGGGAGGGTTATGGCTACACCTTC. Translating gives CASSQAGEGYGYTF.

The J gene is TRBJ2-2, the V gene TRBV2; no reliable D call. The CDR3 is made up of 14 amino acids. The germline CDR1 and CDR2 sequences are SNHLY and FYNNEI. The V end lost 6 bases, the J end lost 1 base, and 9 bases lay between the germline ends. The CDR3 bases are TGTGCCAGCAGGGTTGACGGGAACACCGGGGAGCTGTTTTTT. It translates to CASRVDGNTGELFF.

This chain connects TRBV5-8 to TRBJ2-1; 9 bases are a match to TRBD2. The CDR3 sequence is 15 residues long. V shed 4 bases and J 9 bases; nucleotides not matched to a gene: 11. Germline CDR1 is SGHTS and CDR2 is YDEGEE. This CDR3 is CASSPGTSRLVEQFF. The CDR3 DNA sequence: TGTGCCAGCAGCCCCGGGACTAGCCGCCTTGTTGAGCAGTTCTTC. Complete variable domain (other parts from reference TRBV5-8 and TRBJ2-1): EAGVTQSPTHLIKTRGQQATLRCSPISGHTSVYWYQQALGLGLQFLLWYDEGEERNRGNFPPRFSGRQFPNYSSELNVNALELEDSALYLCASSPGTSRLVEQFFGPGTRLTVL.

The chain couples TRBV18 to TRBJ2-1, with a tentative D call TRBD2 (6 bases). V was pared by 4 bases and J by 8 bases, with 9 bases between. Germline assignment: CDR1 KGHSH and CDR2 LQKENI. This CDR3 has 12 amino acids. The CDR3 here is CASSRQRDEQFF. Here the CDR3 DNA reads TGTGCCAGCTCACGCCAGCGGGATGAGCAGTTCTTC.

The rearrangement links TRBV2 to TRBJ2-5, with D hard to call. CDR3 length: 15 residues. V dropped 4 bases and J dropped 2 bases, with 14 bases sitting between them. The germline CDR1 and CDR2 sequences are SNHLY and FYNNEI. The CDR3 DNA follows: TGTGCCAGCAGTGCCGGAAGGGCTGGGCAAGAGACCCAGTACTTC. Its translation: CASSAGRAGQETQYF.

CDR3: CASGSPQLNQETQYF. In nucleotides, the CDR3 is TGTGCCAGTGGTTCCCCACAGCTTAACCAAGAGACCCAGTACTTC. This sequence joins TRBV19 and TRBJ2-5, with unresolved D. Germline V CDR1 and CDR2: LNHDA, SQIVND (reference sequence). The CDR3 is 15 amino acids. Trimming removed 8 bases from V and 0 bases from J, with 16 bases in between.

V is TRBV18 and J is TRBJ2-7; 10 bases match TRBD2. The V gene's germline CDR1 is KGHSH and CDR2 LQKENI. There are 17 residues in the CDR3. The junction had 13 bases not matched to a gene; V was cut back by 1 base and J by 7 bases. The CDR3 region is CASSPRRAGGQMREQYF. The CDR3 coding sequence is TGTGCCAGCTCACCACGGCGAGCGGGGGGGCAGATGAGGGAGCAGTACTTC.

The genes are TRBV11-2 and TRBJ2-2; D unresolved. Germline V lookup: CDR1 SGHAT, CDR2 FQNNGV. V lost 1 base to trimming and J lost 1 base, with 4 bases between them. The CDR3 totals 14 residues. CDR3 DNA: TGTGCCAGCAGCTTAGGCCAGAACACCGGGGAGCTGTTTTTT. Translated: CASSLGQNTGELFF.

The J gene is TRBJ1-5, the V gene TRBV19; D perhaps matches TRBD1 (6 bases). Trimming removed 3 bases at V and 6 bases at J, with 12 bases between. This CDR3 is 14 amino acids long. Germline CDR1 LNHDA, CDR2 SQIVND (reference sequence). The CDR3 spells CASSMRGGGQPQHF. The CDR3 DNA is TGTGCCAGTAGTATGAGGGGGGGTGGTCAGCCCCAGCATTTT.

The V and J genes are TRBV7-8 and TRBJ1-2; 9 bases are shared with TRBD1. V was clipped by 4 bases and J by 8 bases; unmatched bases: 8. This CDR3 region has 14 residues. Germline CDR1 and CDR2: SGHVS and FQNEAQ. CDR3 region: CASSSGQGSEGYTF. For the CDR3, the DNA is TGTGCCAGCAGCTCCGGACAGGGGTCGGAGGGCTACACCTTC.

The chain carries TRBV4-2 and TRBJ2-2; D gene uncertain. The germline V and J ends were trimmed by 0 bases and 9 bases, with 5 bases remaining between them. Germline CDR1 and CDR2: LGHNA and YNFKEQ. The CDR3 runs 12 residues. The chain's CDR3 is CASSQERRELFF. The CDR3 bases are TGTGCCAGCAGCCAAGAGAGGAGGGAGCTGTTTTTT.

The chain links TRBV25-1 to TRBJ1-1; D unclear. Between the trimmed V and J ends, which lost 4 bases and 4 bases, there was a span of 13 bases. The CDR3 is made up of 14 amino acids. Germline V gene sequence: CDR1 MGHDK, CDR2 SYGVNS. CDR3 in amino acids: CASSVMATGTEAFF. In DNA, the CDR3 is TGTGCCAGCAGTGTCATGGCCACCGGCACTGAAGCTTTCTTT.

The chain has TRBV29-1 and TRBJ1-3; 8 bases map to TRBD1. CDR3 length: 13 amino acids. Germline CDR1 reads SQVTM; CDR2 reads ANQGSEA. The V segment lost 8 bases and the J segment 4 bases; nucleotides outside the gene matches: 7. CDR3 protein: CSTRTGTGNTIYF. The CDR3 nucleotides read TGCAGCACAAGGACAGGGACGGGAAACACCATATATTTT.

The sample holds a few counts of this clonotype. The chain combines TRBV5-1 with TRBJ2-7; D gene ambiguous. Trimming removed 4 bases from V and 1 base from J, with 12 bases in between. The CDR3 sequence is 14 residues long. Germline lookup yields CDR1 SGHRS and CDR2 YFSETQ. CDR3 protein: CASSKVSGSYEQYF. CDR3 coding DNA: TGCGCCAGCAGCAAGGTGTCCGGGTCCTACGAGCAGTACTTC.